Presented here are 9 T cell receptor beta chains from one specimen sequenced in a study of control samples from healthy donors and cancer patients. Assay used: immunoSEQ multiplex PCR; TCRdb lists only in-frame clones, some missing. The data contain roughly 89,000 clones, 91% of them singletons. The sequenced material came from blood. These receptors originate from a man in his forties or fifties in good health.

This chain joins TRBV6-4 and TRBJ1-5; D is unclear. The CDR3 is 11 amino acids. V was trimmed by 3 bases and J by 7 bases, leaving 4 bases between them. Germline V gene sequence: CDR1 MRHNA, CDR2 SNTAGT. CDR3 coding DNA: TGTGCCAGCAGTGAACAACAGCCCCAGCATTTT. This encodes CASSEQQPQHF.

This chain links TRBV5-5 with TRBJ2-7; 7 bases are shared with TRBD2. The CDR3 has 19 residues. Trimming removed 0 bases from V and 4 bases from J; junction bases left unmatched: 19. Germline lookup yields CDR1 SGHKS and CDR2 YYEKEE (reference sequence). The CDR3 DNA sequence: TGTGCCAGCAGCTTGGAATGGATGGGGCAACGGGGGGTTGGGTACGAGCAGTACTTC. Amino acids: CASSLEWMGQRGVGYEQYF.

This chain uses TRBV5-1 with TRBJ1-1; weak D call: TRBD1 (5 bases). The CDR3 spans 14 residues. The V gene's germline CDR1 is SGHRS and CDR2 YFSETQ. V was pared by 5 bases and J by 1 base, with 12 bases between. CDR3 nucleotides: TGCGCCAGCAGAGCGGGGACGAGGAACACTGAAGCTTTCTTT. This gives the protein CASRAGTRNTEAFF.

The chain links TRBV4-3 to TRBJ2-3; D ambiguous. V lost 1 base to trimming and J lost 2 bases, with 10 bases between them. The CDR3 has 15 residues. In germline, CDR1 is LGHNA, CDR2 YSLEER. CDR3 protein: CASSQAHGVTDTQYF. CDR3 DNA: TGCGCCAGCAGCCAAGCTCATGGGGTCACAGATACGCAGTATTTT.

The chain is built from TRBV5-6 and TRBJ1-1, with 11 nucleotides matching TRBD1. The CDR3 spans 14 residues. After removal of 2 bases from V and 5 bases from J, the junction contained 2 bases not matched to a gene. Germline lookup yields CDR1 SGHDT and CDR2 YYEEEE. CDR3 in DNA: TGTGCCAGCAGCTTCCGGGACAGGGGGACTGAAGCTTTCTTT. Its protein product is CASSFRDRGTEAFF.

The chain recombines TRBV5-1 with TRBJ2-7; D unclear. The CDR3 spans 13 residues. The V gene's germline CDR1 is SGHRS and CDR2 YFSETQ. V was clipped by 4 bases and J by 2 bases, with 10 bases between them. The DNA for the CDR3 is TGCGCCAGCAGCCCGTCCATCGCCTACGAGCAGTACTTC. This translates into CASSPSIAYEQYF.

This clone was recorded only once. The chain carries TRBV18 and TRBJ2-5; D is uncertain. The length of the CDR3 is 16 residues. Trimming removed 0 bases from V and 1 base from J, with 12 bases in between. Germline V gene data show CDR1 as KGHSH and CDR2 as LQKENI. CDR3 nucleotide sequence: TGTGCCAGCTCACCACCGGTACCCATTTCCCAAGAGACCCAGTACTTC. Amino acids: CASSPPVPISQETQYF.

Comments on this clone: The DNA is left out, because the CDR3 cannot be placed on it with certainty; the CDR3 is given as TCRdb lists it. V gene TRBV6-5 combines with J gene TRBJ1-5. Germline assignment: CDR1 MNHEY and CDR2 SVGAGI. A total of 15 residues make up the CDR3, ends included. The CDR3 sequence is CASSSSGVNHQPQHF.

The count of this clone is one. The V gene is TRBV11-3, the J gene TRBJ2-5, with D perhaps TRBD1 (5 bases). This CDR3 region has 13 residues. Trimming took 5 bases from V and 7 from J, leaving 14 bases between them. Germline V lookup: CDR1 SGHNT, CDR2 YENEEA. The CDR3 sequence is CASSQRGAGTQYF. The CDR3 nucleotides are TGTGCCAGCAGCCAAAGGGGCGCCGGGACCCAGTACTTC.